These 8 T cell receptor beta chains were sequenced from one sample in a study of T cell repertoires in cytomegalovirus infection. A single record per CDR3 protein comes from TCRdb applying MiXCR to the reads. The sample contains some 300,000 distinct CDR3 sequences, roughly a sixth of which appear only once. Sequencing was performed on PBMCs. These receptors were obtained from a human donor in good health (CMV status not recorded). Some clones in this sample may be carry-over from other donors' samples.

This clonotype has more than one count but fewer than ten. The chain joins TRBV10-3 to TRBJ2-2, with 10 bases aligning to TRBD2. In germline, CDR1 is ENHRY, CDR2 SYGVKD. The J segment lost 5 bases and the V segment lost 6 bases, leaving 6 bases of the junction unmatched. The CDR3 has 15 amino acids. The CDR3 sequence: CAISRLAGPTGELFF. CDR3 in DNA: TGTGCCATCAGCAGACTAGCGGGTCCAACCGGGGAGCTGTTTTTT.

This clonotype was recorded at least ten times. The genes are TRBV7-2 and TRBJ1-4; 10 bases are a match to TRBD1. Germline V gene sequence: CDR1 SGHTA, CDR2 FQGNSA. The length of the CDR3 is 15 residues. Germline trimming cut 4 bases from V and 8 bases from J; bases unmatched to any gene: 7. The CDR3 nucleotides read TGTGCCAGCAGCTCCGCCGGGACAGGGGTGGAAAAACTGTTTTTT. This translates into CASSSAGTGVEKLFF.

This clonotype was detected ten times or more. The chain employs TRBV7-2 and TRBJ2-1; 15 nucleotides match TRBD2. This CDR3 contains 18 residues. The germline V gene has CDR1 SGHTA and CDR2 FQGNSA. The V gene end was trimmed by 8 bases and the J gene end by 7 bases; junction bases not matched to a gene: 15. CDR3 amino acids: CASGRIGLAGGPRNEQFF. The CDR3 nucleotides read TGTGCCAGCGGTAGAATCGGACTAGCGGGGGGGCCGAGGAATGAGCAGTTCTTC.

This chain connects TRBV18 to TRBJ1-6, with 8 bases identical to TRBD1. CDR1 is KGHSH, CDR2 LQKENI, per germline. The ends lost 2 bases at V and 6 bases at J; junction bases unmatched: 3. The CDR3 length is 15 residues. DNA for the CDR3: TGTGCCAGCTCACCAGTGACAGGGGCTAATTCACCCCTCCACTTT. It is translated as CASSPVTGANSPLHF.

This chain links TRBV7-2 with TRBJ1-2; possibly TRBD1 for D (5 bases). This CDR3 region has 17 residues. V lost 0 bases to trimming and J lost 2 bases, with 16 bases between them. Germline CDR1 is SGHTA and CDR2 is FQGNSA. The CDR3 sequence is CASSLATRIGGNYGYTF. CDR3 bases: TGTGCCAGCAGCTTAGCGACCAGGATCGGGGGAAACTATGGCTACACCTTC.

This clonotype has just a few counts. The J gene is TRBJ2-3, the V gene TRBV6-5, with a tentative D call TRBD2 (6 bases). Germline loops: CDR1 MNHEY, CDR2 SVGAGI. V shed 0 bases and J shed 4 bases, with 14 bases lying between them. This CDR3 is built from 16 residues. The CDR3 spells CASSYSGLTAADTQYF. The CDR3 nucleotides read TGTGCCAGCAGTTACTCGGGACTGACTGCAGCAGATACGCAGTATTTT.

In this sample, this clonotype turned up a few times. J is TRBJ2-5 and V is TRBV4-2; the D call may be TRBD1 or TRBD2 (5 bases each). This CDR3 spans 17 amino acids. V shed 3 bases and J shed 4 bases, with 21 bases lying between them. Germline V gene lookup returns CDR1 LGHNA and CDR2 YNFKEQ. The CDR3 region is CASSQEVRQAGRETQYF. The CDR3 coding sequence is TGTGCCAGCAGCCAGGAGGTACGTCAGGCAGGGAGAGAGACCCAGTACTTC.

This clonotype was recorded at least ten times. V usage is TRBV4-2 and J usage is TRBJ2-5, with 7 bases that match TRBD2. V was clipped by 1 base and J by 1 base; unmatched bases: 9. CDR3 length: 17 residues. CDR1 is LGHNA, CDR2 YNFKEQ, per germline. The DNA for the CDR3 is TGTGCCAGCAGCCAAGGGAGGTTGGCGGGGGTCCAAGAGACCCAGTACTTC. This codes for CASSQGRLAGVQETQYF.